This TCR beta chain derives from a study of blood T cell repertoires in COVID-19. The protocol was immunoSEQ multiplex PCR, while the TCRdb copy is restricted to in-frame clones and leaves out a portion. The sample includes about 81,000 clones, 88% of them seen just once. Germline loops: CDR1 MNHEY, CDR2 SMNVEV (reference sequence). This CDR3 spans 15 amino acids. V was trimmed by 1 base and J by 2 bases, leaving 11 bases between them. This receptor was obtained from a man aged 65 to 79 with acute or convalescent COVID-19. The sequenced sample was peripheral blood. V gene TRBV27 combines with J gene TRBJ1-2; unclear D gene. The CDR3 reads CASSLFARRNYGYTF. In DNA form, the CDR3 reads TGTGCCAGCAGTTTATTCGCGCGGCGGAACTATGGCTACACCTTC.